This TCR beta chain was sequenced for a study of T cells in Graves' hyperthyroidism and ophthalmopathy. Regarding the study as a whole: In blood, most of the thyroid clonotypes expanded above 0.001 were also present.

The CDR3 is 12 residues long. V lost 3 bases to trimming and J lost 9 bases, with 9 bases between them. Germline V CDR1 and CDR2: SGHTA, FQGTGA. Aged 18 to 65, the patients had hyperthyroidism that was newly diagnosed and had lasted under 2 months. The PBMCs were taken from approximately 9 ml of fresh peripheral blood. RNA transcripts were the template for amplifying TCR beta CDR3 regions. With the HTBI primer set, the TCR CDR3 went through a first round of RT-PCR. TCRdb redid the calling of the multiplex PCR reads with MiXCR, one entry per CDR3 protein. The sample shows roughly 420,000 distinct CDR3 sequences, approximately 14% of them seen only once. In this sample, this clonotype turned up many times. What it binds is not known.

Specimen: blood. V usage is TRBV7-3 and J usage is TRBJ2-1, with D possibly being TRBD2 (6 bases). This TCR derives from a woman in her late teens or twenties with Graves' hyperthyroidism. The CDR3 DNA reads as TGTGCCAGCAGCTTCAGCGGGCTTGAGCAGTTCTTC. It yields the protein CASSFSGLEQFF.